This T cell receptor (beta chain) comes out of a study of blood T cell repertoires in COVID-19. Looking at the study overall: The origin of the acute and convalescent COVID-19 samples was the United States, Italy and Spain.

Cohort placement rested on clinical history that participants reported themselves. In the authors' methods: Estimation of nucleated cell counts relied on the amplification of reference gene primers. Sequencing used immunoSEQ multiplex PCR; TCRdb keeps in-frame clones, though not all of them. The D gene and trimming were derived from the DNA, and the V and J assignments and clone size from that table. The sample contains around 330,000 clones, around nine tenths of which appear only once. The CDR3 runs 18 residues. V was clipped by 4 bases and J by 3 bases; unmatched bases: 15. The germline V gene encodes CDR1 KGHSH and CDR2 LQKENI.

The sequence was collected from a man aged 60-69 years who had recovered from COVID-19. This chain links TRBV18 with TRBJ1-5, with 7 bases lining up with TRBD1. The specimen was PBMCs or T cells enriched from blood (not recorded which). Here the CDR3 reads CASSLLPQTTGANQPQHF. The DNA of the CDR3 is TGTGCCAGCTCACTACTTCCTCAGACAACAGGGGCCAATCAGCCCCAGCATTTT.